This TCR beta chain emerged from a study of shared clonotypes between healthy human individuals. The CDR3 consists of 15 residues. V was cut by 5 bases and J by 2 bases, with 15 bases left in between. Looked up from germline, CDR1 is SGHAT and CDR2 is FQNNGV. Details on this clone: What it binds is unknown.

The protocol was immunoSEQ multiplex PCR, while the TCRdb copy is restricted to in-frame clones and leaves out a portion. The sample contains about 1.1 million clones, roughly 77% of which appear only once. Study-wide results and caveats: Estimated richness values were generally larger in naive subsets than in memory subsets.

All donors qualified as healthy HIV-negative adults and had experienced no recent acute infections or vaccinations. Sequenced: memory CD4+ T cells from PBMCs. Described subset: CD45RA-negative fraction. This TCR was recovered from a man younger than 35 in good health. Some clones in this sample may be carry-over from other donors' samples. V usage is TRBV11-2 and J usage is TRBJ1-2, with D perhaps TRBD1 (6 bases). CDR3 loop: CASSPVQGPNYGYTF. CDR3 bases: TGTGCCAGCAGCCCAGTACAGGGACCAAACTATGGCTACACCTTC.